These T cell receptor beta chains were read from a single sample in a study of blood T cell repertoires in COVID-19. Generated by immunoSEQ multiplex PCR, the TCRdb table keeps only in-frame clones and is missing some. This table holds 150,000 to 200,000 clones, roughly 91% found once. Sequencing input: peripheral blood. The receptor source for this set is a human donor in a cohort sampled during active COVID-19. Both conserved end residues are part of each CDR3. D genes are given only for firm matches. Some rows have no size entry. The others give once, few or many, or a class for an expanded clone.

NA	NA	TRBV14	TRBJ1-1	CASSQGTESNTEAFF	TGTGCCAGCAGCCAAGGGACAGAATCGAACACTGAAGCTTTCTTT
NA	TRBD1	TRBV18	TRBJ1-4	CASSPGQQELFF	TGTGCCAGCTCACCGGGACAGCAAGAACTGTTTTTT
NA	TRBD1	TRBV5-6	TRBJ1-2	CASSPGTGDINYGYTF	TGTGCCAGCAGCCCGGGGACAGGTGATATTAACTATGGCTACACCTTC
NA	NA	TRBV5-8	TRBJ2-1	CASSLALWRGNEQFF	TGTGCCAGCAGCTTGGCCTTGTGGAGGGGCAATGAGCAGTTCTTC
NA	TRBD1	TRBV13	TRBJ2-2	CASKNRGNTGELFF	TGTGCCAGCAAAAACAGGGGGAACACCGGGGAGCTGTTTTTT
once	NA	TRBV3-1/TRBV3-2	TRBJ2-5	CASSQGGRSASETQYF	TGTGCCAGCAGCCAAGGGGGGCGTTCAGCATCGGAGACCCAGTACTTC
NA	TRBD2	TRBV7-2	TRBJ2-1	CASKGLATTRLYNEQFF	TGTGCCAGCAAGGGACTAGCCACAACCAGACTCTACAATGAGCAGTTCTTC
NA	NA	TRBV10-2	TRBJ2-1	CASRDSYNEQFF	TGCGCCAGCCGCGACAGTTACAATGAGCAGTTCTTC
NA	NA	TRBV4-3	TRBJ1-6	CASSQPREVISFSYNSPLHF	TGCGCCAGCAGCCAGCCCCGGGAAGTCATCTCCTTCTCCTATAATTCACCCCTCCACTTT
NA	TRBD2	TRBV4-2	TRBJ2-1	CASSQGASGTFNEQFF	TGTGCCAGCAGCCAAGGAGCGAGCGGGACGTTTAATGAGCAGTTCTTC
NA	TRBD2	TRBV30	TRBJ2-3	CAWSYGYSGSADTQYF	TGTGCCTGGAGTTACGGATATAGCGGGAGCGCAGATACGCAGTATTTT
NA	NA	TRBV3-1/TRBV3-2	TRBJ2-1	CASSQEGRLEFF	TGTGCCAGCAGCCAAGAGGGGAGGCTGGAGTTCTTC
NA	NA	TRBV7-8	TRBJ2-5	CASRFEETQYF	TGTGCCAGCAGATTCGAAGAGACCCAGTACTTC
NA	NA	TRBV3-1/TRBV3-2	TRBJ2-3	CASAHTDTQYF	TGTGCCAGCGCACACACAGATACGCAGTATTTT
NA	NA	TRBV6-5	TRBJ1-1	CASSSLYRRLKSEAFF	TGTGCCAGCAGTTCGCTCTACAGGCGATTGAAATCTGAAGCTTTCTTT
once	NA	TRBV5-1	TRBJ2-2	CASSPGTANTGELFF	TGCGCCAGCAGCCCCGGGACTGCGAACACCGGGGAGCTGTTTTTT
NA	TRBD2	TRBV11-2	TRBJ2-5	CASSLDSGGFSETQYF	TGTGCCAGCAGCTTAGACAGCGGGGGGTTCAGTGAGACCCAGTACTTC
NA	TRBD1	TRBV18	TRBJ1-5	CASSPRGTGGNQPQHF	TGTGCCAGCTCACCGAGGGGGACAGGGGGCAATCAGCCCCAGCATTTT
NA	TRBD2	TRBV18	TRBJ2-2	CASSPWRNELAGEGTGELFF	TGTGCCAGCTCACCATGGAGGAATGAACTAGCGGGAGAGGGCACCGGGGAGCTGTTTTTT
NA	NA	TRBV28	TRBJ2-7	CASRSGGSSYEQYF	TGTGCCAGCAGGTCAGGGGGGAGCTCCTACGAGCAGTACTTC
NA	TRBD1	TRBV28	TRBJ2-1	CASSPGQGFHNEQFF	TGTGCCAGCAGTCCGGGACAGGGATTCCACAATGAGCAGTTCTTC
once	NA	TRBV18	TRBJ2-7	CASSPGTSYEQYF	TGTGCCAGCTCACCCGGGACTTCCTACGAGCAGTACTTC
NA	NA	TRBV19	TRBJ2-1	CAIRSGNNEQFF	TGTGCCATCCGTAGCGGCAACAATGAGCAGTTCTTC
NA	TRBD2	TRBV27	TRBJ2-1	CASSSGRYNEQFF	TGTGCCAGCAGTTCCGGGAGGTACAATGAGCAGTTCTTC
NA	NA	TRBV18	TRBJ1-3	CASSPGPAGNTIYF	TGTGCCAGCTCACCAGGGCCTGCTGGAAACACCATATATTTT
many	NA	TRBV5-6	TRBJ2-7	CASSLVGGSGEQYF	TGTGCCAGCAGCTTGGTTGGGGGCTCGGGAGAGCAGTACTTC
NA	NA	TRBV10-1	TRBJ2-1	CASSIGGEGEQFF	TGCGCCAGCAGTATAGGGGGTGAGGGCGAGCAGTTCTTC
NA	TRBD1	TRBV19	TRBJ1-2	CASSLETGQGASGYTF	TGTGCCAGTAGTCTCGAAACCGGACAGGGGGCAAGCGGCTACACCTTC
few	TRBD1	TRBV5-4	TRBJ1-1	CASTTGGGEAFF	TGTGCCAGCACTACAGGGGGGGGTGAAGCTTTCTTT
NA	TRBD2	TRBV28	TRBJ2-3	CASSLLGSGMDTDTQYF	TGTGCCAGCAGTTTATTGGGTAGCGGGATGGACACAGATACGCAGTATTTT
NA	NA	TRBV28	TRBJ2-2	CASSGREMAGELFF	TGTGCCAGCAGTGGTCGGGAGATGGCCGGGGAGCTGTTTTTT
NA	TRBD2	TRBV29-1	TRBJ2-3	CSVVIAGERTDTQYF	TGCAGCGTTGTAATAGCGGGGGAGAGGACAGATACGCAGTATTTT
NA	TRBD1	TRBV5-8	TRBJ1-2	CASSTTGFYGYTF	TGTGCCAGCAGCACGACAGGGTTCTATGGCTACACCTTC
NA	TRBD2	TRBV18	TRBJ2-7	CASSPGTSGGRYEQYF	TGTGCCAGCTCACCCGGGACTAGCGGGGGCCGCTACGAGCAGTACTTC
NA	NA	TRBV2	TRBJ2-2	CASQRSSVTGELFF	TGTGCCAGCCAACGATCTAGCGTCACCGGGGAGCTGTTTTTT
NA	TRBD1	TRBV4-3	TRBJ1-1	CASSQGGTGFPAFF	TGCGCCAGCAGCCAAGGCGGGACAGGCTTCCCAGCTTTCTTT
few	NA	TRBV7-2	TRBJ2-7	CASSRAASSYEQYF	TGTGCCAGCAGTCGCGCGGCGAGCTCCTACGAGCAGTACTTC
NA	NA	TRBV19	TRBJ1-2	CASSIDPAGGYTF	TGTGCCAGTAGTATAGACCCGGCGGGTGGCTACACCTTC
NA	NA	TRBV14	TRBJ2-1	CASSQDRGSGGYNEQFF	TGTGCCAGCAGCCAAGATCGTGGGAGTGGAGGCTACAATGAGCAGTTCTTC
NA	NA	TRBV7-2	TRBJ2-7	CASSSDWGASYEQYF	TGTGCCAGCAGCTCAGATTGGGGAGCGTCCTACGAGCAGTACTTC
NA	NA	TRBV6-2/TRBV6-3	TRBJ2-7	CASSYATLGLSEQYF	TGTGCCAGCAGTTACGCGACTCTGGGACTGTCCGAGCAGTACTTC
NA	NA	TRBV11-3	TRBJ2-1	CASSLAYDNEQFF	TGTGCCAGCAGCTTAGCCTACGACAATGAGCAGTTCTTC
NA	NA	TRBV30	TRBJ1-1	CAWSDSPGGIENTEAFF	TGTGCCTGGAGTGACTCCCCGGGGGGGATAGAAAACACTGAAGCTTTCTTT
NA	NA	TRBV27	TRBJ2-7	CASSLGAGWSYEQYF	TGTGCCAGCAGTTTGGGGGCAGGGTGGTCCTACGAGCAGTACTTC
NA	NA	TRBV7-8	TRBJ2-7	CASSLGRGSEQYF	TGTGCCAGCAGCTTAGGTCGGGGTTCCGAGCAGTACTTC
NA	NA	TRBV28	TRBJ2-1	CASSLSGRANEQFF	TGTGCCAGCAGTTTATCAGGCAGGGCGAATGAGCAGTTCTTC
NA	NA	TRBV28	TRBJ2-2	CASSLLYSTGELFF	TGTGCCAGCAGTTTATTGTACAGCACCGGGGAGCTGTTTTTT
NA	NA	TRBV6-5	TRBJ1-1	CASKGQGNTEAFF	TGTGCCAGCAAAGGGCAGGGGAACACTGAAGCTTTCTTT
NA	NA	TRBV19	TRBJ1-2	CASSTGEYGYTF	TGTGCCAGTAGTACGGGGGAATATGGCTACACCTTC
NA	NA	TRBV15	TRBJ1-2	CATSPAAASGYTF	TGTGCCACCAGCCCCGCGGCCGCTTCTGGCTACACCTTC
NA	TRBD2	TRBV19	TRBJ2-1	CATRLAGDRNEQFF	TGTGCCACCAGACTAGCGGGAGACCGGAATGAGCAGTTCTTC
NA	TRBD1	TRBV5-1	TRBJ1-2	CASSLGKWTGKFLFATYGYTF	TGCGCCAGCAGCTTGGGGAAATGGACAGGGAAATTTCTCTTCGCGACATATGGCTACACCTTC
NA	NA	TRBV27	TRBJ1-4	CASSLSSPYEKLFF	TGTGCCAGCAGTCTCTCCAGTCCCTATGAAAAACTGTTTTTT
NA	NA	TRBV5-4	TRBJ2-5	CASSLAGVVRETQYF	TGTGCCAGCAGCTTGGCGGGGGTTGTGCGAGAGACCCAGTACTTC
NA	NA	TRBV19	TRBJ1-5	CASSTRGGPSFNQPQHF	TGTGCCAGTAGTACTAGGGGGGGACCGAGTTTTAATCAGCCCCAGCATTTT
NA	NA	TRBV9	TRBJ1-1	CASSVTGNTEAFF	TGTGCCAGCAGCGTAACAGGGAACACTGAAGCTTTCTTT
NA	NA	TRBV24-1	TRBJ1-5	CATSDGQGNQPQHF	TGTGCCACCAGTGATGGGCAGGGGAATCAGCCCCAGCATTTT
NA	TRBD2	TRBV9	TRBJ2-7	CASSKTGGTREQYF	TGTGCCAGCAGCAAAACGGGAGGAACGAGGGAGCAGTACTTC